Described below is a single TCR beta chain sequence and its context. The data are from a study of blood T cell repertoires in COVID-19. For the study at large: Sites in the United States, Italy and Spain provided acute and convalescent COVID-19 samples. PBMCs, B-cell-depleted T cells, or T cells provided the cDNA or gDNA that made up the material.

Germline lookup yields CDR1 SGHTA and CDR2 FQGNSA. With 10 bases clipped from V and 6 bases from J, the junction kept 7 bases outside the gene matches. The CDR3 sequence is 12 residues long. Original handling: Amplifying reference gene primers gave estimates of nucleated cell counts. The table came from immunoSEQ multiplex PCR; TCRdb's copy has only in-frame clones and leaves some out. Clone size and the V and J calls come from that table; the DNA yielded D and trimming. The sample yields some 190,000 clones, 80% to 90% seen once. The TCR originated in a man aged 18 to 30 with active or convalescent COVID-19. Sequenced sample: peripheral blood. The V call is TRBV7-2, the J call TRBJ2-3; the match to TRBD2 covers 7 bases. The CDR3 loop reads CATGGFGDTQYF. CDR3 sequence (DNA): TGTGCCACCGGGGGGTTTGGTGATACGCAGTATTTT.